These 12 T cell receptor beta chains were all obtained from the same sample, sequenced in a study of blood T cells in healthy people across ages. For the second PCR, which ran for about 7 to 12 cycles, a sample-barcoded 5' primer and a J-beta primer mix were used. TCRdb redid the calling of the 5' RACE reads with MiXCR, one entry per CDR3 protein. Among 850,000 to 1,300,000 distinct CDR3 sequences listed, 40% to 50% were seen once. The sequencing input was blood. These receptors were obtained from a woman in her fifties or sixties in good health.

A few counts support this clonotype. The gene calls are TRBV9 and TRBJ1-2; 7 nucleotides match TRBD1. This CDR3 is built from 15 residues. Germline V lookup: CDR1 SGDLS, CDR2 YYNGEE. The V gene end was trimmed by 0 bases and the J gene end by 6 bases; junction bases not matched to a gene: 8. CDR3 in DNA: TGTGCCAGCAGCGTAGTCCCGACAGGGAGCCATGGCTACACCTTC. This encodes CASSVVPTGSHGYTF.

The chain links TRBV6-5 to TRBJ2-7; TRBD2 is a possible D gene (6 bases). Germline-derived CDR1 and CDR2 are MNHEY and SVGAGI. Trimming shortened V by 5 bases and J by 5 bases, and 19 bases separated the two germline ends. The CDR3 is made up of 15 amino acids. CDR3 region: CASSPKRVQGHEQYF. CDR3 sequence (DNA): TGTGCCAGCAGTCCGAAGCGGGTCCAGGGCCACGAGCAGTACTTC.

The V call is TRBV2, the J call TRBJ2-1; 10 nucleotides align to TRBD2. Germline values: CDR1 SNHLY, CDR2 FYNNEI. Losses at the gene ends were 6 bases for V and 7 bases for J; bases not matched to a gene: 9. This CDR3 spans 15 amino acids. DNA for the CDR3: TGTGCCAGCAGATCCTCTAGCGGGAGAGGGAATGAGCAGTTCTTC. This gives the protein CASRSSSGRGNEQFF.

The chain employs TRBV18 and TRBJ2-3; 7 positions match TRBD1. Trimming took 6 bases from V and 2 from J; bases not matched to a gene: 8. The CDR3 spans 15 residues. Germline loops: CDR1 KGHSH, CDR2 LQKENI. This CDR3 is CASSPDRDLTDTQYF. The CDR3 region has the DNA TGTGCCAGCTCTCCAGACAGGGACCTCACAGATACGCAGTATTTT.

The J gene is TRBJ2-7, the V gene TRBV4-2; TRBD2 agrees at 7 bases. This CDR3 spans 17 amino acids. Looked up from germline, CDR1 is LGHNA and CDR2 is YNFKEQ. After removal of 0 bases from V and 9 bases from J, the junction contained 17 bases not matched to a gene. The CDR3 nucleotides read TGTGCCAGCAGCCAAGAAGGAGTGGGAGGGCCTGGCAACGGGCAGTACTTC. This encodes CASSQEGVGGPGNGQYF.

The chain combines TRBV7-9 with TRBJ1-1; D possibly corresponds to TRBD1 (6 bases). Trimming left V 1 base short and J 4 bases short, with 10 bases between. Germline V gene lookup returns CDR1 SEHNR and CDR2 FQNEAQ (reference sequence). The CDR3 covers 14 residues. The CDR3 region has the DNA TGTGCCAGCAGCTTAGTTACAGGGCCCACTGAAGCTTTCTTT. Translated: CASSLVTGPTEAFF.

The chain combines TRBV7-9 with TRBJ1-5, with 12 bases identical to TRBD1. J gave up 7 bases and V 5 bases, and 3 bases lay outside the gene matches. Germline V gene data show CDR1 as SEHNR and CDR2 as FQNEAQ (reference sequence). The CDR3 sequence is 14 residues long. CDR3 in DNA: TGTGCCAGCAGCCTGGGACAGGGGGCGCAGCCCCAGCATTTT. This sequence encodes CASSLGQGAQPQHF.

The rearrangement links TRBV19 to TRBJ1-2; D ambiguous. Trimming cost V 3 bases and J 4 bases, with 12 bases left between them. Germline V gene data show CDR1 as LNHDA and CDR2 as SQIVND (reference sequence). There are 14 residues in the CDR3. This CDR3 reads CASSMDPVGYGYTF. CDR3 nucleotides: TGTGCCAGTAGTATGGATCCGGTCGGCTATGGCTACACCTTC.

V is TRBV2 and J is TRBJ1-2, with D hard to call. Trimming removed 4 bases from V and 8 bases from J, with 8 bases in between. This CDR3 contains 11 residues. Germline CDR1 is SNHLY and CDR2 is FYNNEI. The CDR3 is CASSAGEGYTF. CDR3 coding DNA: TGTGCCAGCAGTGCGGGTGAAGGCTACACCTTC. The entire variable domain, with the rest obtained from reference TRBV2 and TRBJ1-2, is as follows: EPEVTQTPSHQVTQMGQEVILRCVPISNHLYFYWYRQILGQKVEFLVSFYNNEISEKSEIFDDQFSVERPDGSNFTLKIRSTKLEDSAMYFCASSAGEGYTFGSGTRLTVV.

The chain couples TRBV7-7 to TRBJ2-3; D gene unclear. Germline CDR1 and CDR2: SSHAT and FNYEAQ (reference sequence). The V and J ends lost 5 bases and 4 bases respectively, with 13 bases between them. CDR3 size: 14 residues. CDR3 nucleotide sequence: TGTGCCAGCAGCAAATACGGGTGGTCAGATACGCAGTATTTT. Translation gives CASSKYGWSDTQYF.

The chain recombines TRBV5-6 with TRBJ2-3; tentatively, D is TRBD2 (6 bases). Trimming cost V 7 bases and J 2 bases, with 14 bases left between them. Germline V lookup: CDR1 SGHDT, CDR2 YYEEEE. The CDR3 loop spans 14 amino acids. DNA of the CDR3: TGTGCCAGCGCGGTGGCGGGGAACACAGATACGCAGTATTTT. Encoded protein: CASAVAGNTDTQYF.

The table lists this clonotype with many counts. The chain has TRBV6-2 or TRBV6-3 and TRBJ1-2; a possible D gene is TRBD1 (5 bases). The CDR3 totals 11 residues. V was trimmed by 7 bases and J by 5 bases, leaving 8 bases between them. The germline V gene encodes CDR1 MNHEY and CDR2 SVGEGT. The CDR3 DNA follows: TGTGCCAGCACCCAGGGATATGGCTACACCTTC. Its protein is CASTQGYGYTF.